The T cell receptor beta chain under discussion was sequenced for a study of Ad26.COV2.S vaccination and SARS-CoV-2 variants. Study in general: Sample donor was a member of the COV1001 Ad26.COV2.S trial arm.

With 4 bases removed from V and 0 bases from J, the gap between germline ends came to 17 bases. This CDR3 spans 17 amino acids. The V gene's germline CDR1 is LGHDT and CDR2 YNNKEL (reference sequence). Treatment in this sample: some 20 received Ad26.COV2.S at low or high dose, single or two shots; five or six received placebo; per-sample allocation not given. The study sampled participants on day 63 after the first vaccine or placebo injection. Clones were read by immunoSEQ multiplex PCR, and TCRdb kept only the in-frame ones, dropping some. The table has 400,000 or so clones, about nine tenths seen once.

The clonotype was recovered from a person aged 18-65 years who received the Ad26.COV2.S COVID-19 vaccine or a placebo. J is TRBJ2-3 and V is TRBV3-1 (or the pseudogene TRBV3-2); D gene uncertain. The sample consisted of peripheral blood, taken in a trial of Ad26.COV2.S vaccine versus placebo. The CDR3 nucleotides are TGTGCCAGCAGCCCCCGACGAGGTCTTACTAGCACAGATACGCAGTATTTT. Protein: CASSPRRGLTSTDTQYF.